This T cell receptor (beta chain) was recovered during a study of shared clonotypes between healthy human individuals. TCRdb keeps only in-frame clones here, not all; method: immunoSEQ multiplex PCR. The data show a few million clones, roughly nine tenths seen once. Study-level findings and limits: Around 4.7% of naive CD4 clonotypes were shared across several donors.

This CDR3 is built from 12 residues. V lost 5 bases and J 8 bases, leaving 12 bases between the germline ends. Germline V lookup: CDR1 SNHLY, CDR2 FYNNEI. On this clone itself: Its antigen is not identified.

The V gene is TRBV2, the J gene TRBJ1-1; no clear D. The specimen sequenced was naive CD4+ T cells sorted from blood. Subset noted: CD45RA+ positively selected. The receptor's source is a man younger than 35 in good health. The CDR3 DNA is TGTGCCAGCAGTCTCTCGGATTACGAAGCTTTCTTT. Translated: CASSLSDYEAFF.